This T cell receptor (beta chain) was observed in a study of blood T cells in healthy people across ages. This clonotype was picked up a small number of times. Donors each provided ten milliliters of peripheral blood. Per sample, a minimum of 6.5 million PBMCs were isolated. The total RNA that was extracted per sample amounted to at least 5 micrograms. The second PCR ran roughly 6 to 11 cycles with a sample-barcoded 5' primer and J-beta primers. One entry per CDR3 protein, called by TCRdb with MiXCR from the 5' RACE reads. In the table there are about 1.5 million distinct CDR3 sequences, 42% of which are singletons. Per germline, CDR1 MNHEY and CDR2 SMNVEV (reference sequence). The CDR3 totals 14 residues. Between the trimmed V and J ends, which lost 6 bases and 4 bases, there was a span of 15 bases.

The chain has TRBV27 and TRBJ1-1; the D is unclear. The sequenced sample consisted of blood. The sequence was obtained from a woman aged 18-35 years in good health. CDR3 residues: CASSPPSSGTEAFF. DNA for the CDR3: TGTGCCAGCAGCCCGCCATCAAGTGGCACTGAAGCTTTCTTT.